The T cell receptor beta chain described here comes from a study of blood T cell repertoires in COVID-19. For the study at large: Acute and convalescent COVID-19 samples came from the United States, Italy and Spain.

Some clones are missing from TCRdb's copy, which holds only in-frame ones; the method was immunoSEQ multiplex PCR. The sample yields about 110,000 clones, roughly 84% seen once. The source of this sequence is a woman aged 45 to 65 with acute or convalescent COVID-19. The sequenced material came from peripheral blood.

CDR3 residues: CATSRTGANGIATNEKLFF. CDR3 nucleotides: TGTGCCACCAGCAGAACAGGGGCTAACGGGATCGCAACTAATGAAAAACTGTTTTTT. This chain uses TRBV15 with TRBJ1-4, with 7 bases identical to TRBD1. Per germline, CDR1 LNHNV and CDR2 YYDKDF (reference sequence). With V trimmed by 2 bases and J by 0 bases, 12 bases remained unmatched. The CDR3 extends over 19 amino acids.